This T cell receptor beta chain is from a study of cytomegalovirus exposure and HLA in healthy donors. Study-wide results and limits: Listed as cytomegalovirus-associated were 170 or so TCR beta chains.

Vbeta (60) and Jbeta (13) primers were used in the PCR. TCRdb's table, derived via immunoSEQ multiplex PCR, lists solely in-frame clones and lacks some. In total, the table holds about 60,000 clones. CDR1 and CDR2 (germline): SGHVS, FQNEAQ. Trimming removed 5 bases at V and 1 base at J, with 14 bases between. The CDR3 loop spans 16 amino acids. A word on this clone: Antigen specificity is unknown.

The chain recombines TRBV7-8 with TRBJ2-2, with D unresolved. The sequence was obtained from a woman between 18 and 29 years old in good health and CMV-seronegative. Sequenced material: PBMCs. The CDR3 nucleotides read TGTGCCAGCAGCCCCCCACGGAGAATGAACACCGGGGAGCTGTTTTTT. Protein: CASSPPRRMNTGELFF.